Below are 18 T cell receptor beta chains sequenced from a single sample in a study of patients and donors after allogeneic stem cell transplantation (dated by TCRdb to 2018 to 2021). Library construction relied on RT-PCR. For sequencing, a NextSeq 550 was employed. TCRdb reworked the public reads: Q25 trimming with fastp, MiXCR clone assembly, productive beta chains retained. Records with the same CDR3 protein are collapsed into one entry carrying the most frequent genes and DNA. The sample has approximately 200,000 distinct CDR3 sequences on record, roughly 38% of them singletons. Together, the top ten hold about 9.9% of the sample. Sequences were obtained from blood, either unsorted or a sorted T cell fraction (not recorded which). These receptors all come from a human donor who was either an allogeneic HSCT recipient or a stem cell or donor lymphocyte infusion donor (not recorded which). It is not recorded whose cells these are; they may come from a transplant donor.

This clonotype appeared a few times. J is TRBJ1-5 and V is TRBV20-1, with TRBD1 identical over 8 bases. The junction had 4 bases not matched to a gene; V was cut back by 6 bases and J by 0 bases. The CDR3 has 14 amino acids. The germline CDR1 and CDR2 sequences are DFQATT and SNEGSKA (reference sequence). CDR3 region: CSARTGNSNQPQHF. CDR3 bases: TGCAGTGCCCGGACAGGGAATAGCAATCAGCCCCAGCATTTT.

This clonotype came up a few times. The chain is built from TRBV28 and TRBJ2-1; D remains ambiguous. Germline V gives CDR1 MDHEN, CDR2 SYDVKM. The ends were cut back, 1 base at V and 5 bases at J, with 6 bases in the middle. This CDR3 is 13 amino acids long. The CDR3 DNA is TGTGCCAGCAGTTTATACTCGAACAATGAGCAGTTCTTC. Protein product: CASSLYSNNEQFF.

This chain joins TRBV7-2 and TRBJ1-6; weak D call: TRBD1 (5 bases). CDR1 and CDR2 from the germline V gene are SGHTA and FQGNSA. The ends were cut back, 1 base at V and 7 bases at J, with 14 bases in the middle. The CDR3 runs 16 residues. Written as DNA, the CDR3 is TGTGCCAGCAGCTTAGAACGGGCAGGGAAGAATTCACCCCTCCACTTT. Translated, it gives CASSLERAGKNSPLHF.

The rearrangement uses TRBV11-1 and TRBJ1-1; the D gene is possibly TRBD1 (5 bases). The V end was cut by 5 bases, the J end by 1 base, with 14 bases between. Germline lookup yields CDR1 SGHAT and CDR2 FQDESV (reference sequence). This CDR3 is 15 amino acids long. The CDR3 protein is CASSGGTAKNTEAFF. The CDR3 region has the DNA TGTGCCAGCAGCGGTGGGACGGCGAAGAACACTGAAGCTTTCTTT.

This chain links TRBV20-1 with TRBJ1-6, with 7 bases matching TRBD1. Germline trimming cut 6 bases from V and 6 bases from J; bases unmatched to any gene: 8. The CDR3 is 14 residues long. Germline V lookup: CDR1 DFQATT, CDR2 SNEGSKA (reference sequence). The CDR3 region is CSAEKTGRNSPLHF. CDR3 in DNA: TGCAGTGCCGAGAAGACAGGGCGTAATTCACCCCTCCACTTT.

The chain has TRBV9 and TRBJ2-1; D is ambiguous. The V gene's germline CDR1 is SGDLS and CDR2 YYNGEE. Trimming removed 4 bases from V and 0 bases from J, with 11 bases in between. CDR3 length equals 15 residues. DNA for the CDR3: TGTGCCAGCAGCCCTAAGCCGTTCTCCTACAATGAGCAGTTCTTC. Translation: CASSPKPFSYNEQFF.

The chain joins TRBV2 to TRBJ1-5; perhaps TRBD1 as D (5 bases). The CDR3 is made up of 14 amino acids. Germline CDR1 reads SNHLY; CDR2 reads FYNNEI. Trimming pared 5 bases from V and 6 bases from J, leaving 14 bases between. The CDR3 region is CASSRRGLSQPQHF. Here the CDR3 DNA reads TGTGCCAGCAGTAGGCGGGGCTTAAGTCAGCCCCAGCATTTT. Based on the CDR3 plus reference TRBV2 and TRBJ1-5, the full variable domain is EPEVTQTPSHQVTQMGQEVILRCVPISNHLYFYWYRQILGQKVEFLVSFYNNEISEKSEIFDDQFSVERPDGSNFTLKIRSTKLEDSAMYFCASSRRGLSQPQHFGDGTRLSIL.

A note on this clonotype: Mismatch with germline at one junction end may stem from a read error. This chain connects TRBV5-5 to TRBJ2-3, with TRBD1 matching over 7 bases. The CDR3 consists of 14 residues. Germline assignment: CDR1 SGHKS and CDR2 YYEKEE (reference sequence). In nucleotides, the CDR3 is TGTGCCAGCAGCAAAGAATTGGGTTCGGACAGGAGGAAATTT. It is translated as CASSKELGSDRRKF.

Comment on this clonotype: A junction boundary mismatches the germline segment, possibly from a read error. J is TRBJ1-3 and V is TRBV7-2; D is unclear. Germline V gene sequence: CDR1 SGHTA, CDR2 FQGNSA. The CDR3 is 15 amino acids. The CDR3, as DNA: TGTGCGAGCAGCTTATTCGGGTGGGATGGAAACACCATATATTTT. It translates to CASSLFGWDGNTIYF.

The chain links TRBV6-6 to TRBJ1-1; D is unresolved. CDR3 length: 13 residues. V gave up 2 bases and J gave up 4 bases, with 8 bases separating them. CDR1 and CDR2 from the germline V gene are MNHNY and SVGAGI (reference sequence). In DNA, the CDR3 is TGTGCCAGCAGTTACGTGGACCGCACTGAAGCTTTCTTT. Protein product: CASSYVDRTEAFF.

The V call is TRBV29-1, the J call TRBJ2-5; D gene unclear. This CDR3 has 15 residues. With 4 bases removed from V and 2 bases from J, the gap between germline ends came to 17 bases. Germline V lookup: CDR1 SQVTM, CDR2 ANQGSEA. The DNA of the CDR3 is TGCAGCGTTGCCGCCTTCCCTTCAGTTCAAGAGACCCAGTACTTC. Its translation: CSVAAFPSVQETQYF.

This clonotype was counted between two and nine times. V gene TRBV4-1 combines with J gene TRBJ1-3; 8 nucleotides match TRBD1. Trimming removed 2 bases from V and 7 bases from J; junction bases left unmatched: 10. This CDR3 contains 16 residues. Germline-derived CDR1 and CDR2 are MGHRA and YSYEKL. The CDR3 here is CASSQPWTGPPNTIYF. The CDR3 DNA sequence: TGCGCCAGCAGCCAACCCTGGACAGGGCCCCCGAACACCATATATTTT.

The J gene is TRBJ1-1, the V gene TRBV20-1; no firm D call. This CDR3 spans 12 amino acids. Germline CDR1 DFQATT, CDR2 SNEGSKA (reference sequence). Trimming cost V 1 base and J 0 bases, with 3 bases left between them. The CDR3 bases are TGCAGTGCTAGAGGGTTGAACACTGAAGCTTTCTTT. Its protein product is CSARGLNTEAFF.

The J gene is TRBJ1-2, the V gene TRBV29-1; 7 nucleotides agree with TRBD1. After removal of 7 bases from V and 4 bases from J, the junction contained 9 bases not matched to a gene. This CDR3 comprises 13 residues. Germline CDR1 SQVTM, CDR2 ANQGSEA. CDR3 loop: CSAGTANIYGYTF. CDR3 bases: TGCAGCGCCGGGACAGCAAATATCTATGGCTACACCTTC.

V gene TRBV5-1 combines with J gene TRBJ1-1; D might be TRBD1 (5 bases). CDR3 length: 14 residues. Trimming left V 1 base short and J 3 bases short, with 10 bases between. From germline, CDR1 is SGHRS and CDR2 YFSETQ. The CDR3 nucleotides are TGCGCCAGCAGCTTGTGGCAGGGTGACACTGAAGCTTTCTTT. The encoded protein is CASSLWQGDTEAFF.

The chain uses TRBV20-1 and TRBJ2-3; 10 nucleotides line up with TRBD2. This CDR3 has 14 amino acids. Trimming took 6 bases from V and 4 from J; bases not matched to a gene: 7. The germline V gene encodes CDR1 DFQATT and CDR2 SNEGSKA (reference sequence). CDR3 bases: TGCAGTGCCTCCAATAGCGGGGGGCCAGATACGCAGTATTTT. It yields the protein CSASNSGGPDTQYF.

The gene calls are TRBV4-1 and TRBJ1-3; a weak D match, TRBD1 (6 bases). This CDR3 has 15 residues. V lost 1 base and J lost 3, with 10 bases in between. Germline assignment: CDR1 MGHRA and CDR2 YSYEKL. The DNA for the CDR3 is TGCGCCAGCAGCCAAGTAGGGGGTTTTGGAAACACCATATATTTT. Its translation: CASSQVGGFGNTIYF.

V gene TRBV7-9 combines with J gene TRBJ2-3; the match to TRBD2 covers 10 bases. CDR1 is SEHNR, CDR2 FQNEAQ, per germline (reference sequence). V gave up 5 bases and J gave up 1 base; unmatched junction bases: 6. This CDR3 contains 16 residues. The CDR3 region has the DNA TGTGCCAGCAGCAATAGCGGGGGGCGAGGCACAGATACGCAGTATTTT. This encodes CASSNSGGRGTDTQYF.